This TCR beta chain was sequenced for a study of breast tumors, draining lymph nodes, adjacent tissues. This clonotype was recorded many times. Each CDR3 protein is one row after TCRdb ran MiXCR on the multiplex PCR reads. The table shows under 250,000 distinct CDR3 sequences, with 32% occurring only once. Breast cancer patients provided tissue from their axillary draining lymph nodes. The CDR3 is made up of 13 amino acids. V shed 3 bases and J shed 5 bases, with 11 bases lying between them. From germline, CDR1 is SGHDT and CDR2 YYEEEE. The receptor was derived from a female donor with breast cancer. Some clones in this sample may be carry-over from other donors' samples. The material sequenced was axillary lymph node tissue. The chain carries TRBV5-6 and TRBJ2-5; D call uncertain. The CDR3 region is CASSSPDRETQYF. The CDR3 DNA is TGTGCCAGCAGCTCCCCAGATAGGGAGACCCAGTACTTC. Variable domain in full (rest from reference TRBV5-6 and TRBJ2-5): DAGVTQSPTHLIKTRGQQVTLRCSPKSGHDTVSWYQQALGQGPQFIFQYYEEEERQRGNFPDRFSGHQFPNYSSELNVNALLLGDSALYLCASSSPDRETQYFGPGTRLLVL.